This T cell receptor beta chain was captured by sequencing in a study of T cell changes during pregnancy in multiple sclerosis. Repertoires were generated with immunoSEQ multiplex PCR, while TCRdb's copy carries only in-frame clones and drops some. The profile covers about 51,000 clones, with 93% appearing a single time and 1.5% to 2% taken by the ten largest. The sequence was collected from a female donor with multiple sclerosis, enrolled in a pregnancy study. The source material was peripheral blood, sampled in the second trimester of pregnancy.

The CDR3 loop reads CASSPHAAGSSYEQYF. DNA of the CDR3: TGTGCCAGCAGTCCCCACGCTGCGGGGAGCTCCTACGAGCAGTACTTC. The rearrangement links TRBV28 to TRBJ2-7; maybe TRBD2 (6 bases). The germline gives CDR1 MDHEN, CDR2 SYDVKM. The CDR3 sequence is 16 residues long. Trimming cost V 5 bases and J 0 bases, with 17 bases left between them. Looking up the rest from reference TRBV28 and TRBJ2-7 gives the full variable domain: DVKVTQSSRYLVKRTGEKVFLECVQDMDHENMFWYRQDPGLGLRLIYFSYDVKMKEKGDIPEGYSVSREKKERFSLILESASTNQTSMYLCASSPHAAGSSYEQYFGPGTRLTVT.